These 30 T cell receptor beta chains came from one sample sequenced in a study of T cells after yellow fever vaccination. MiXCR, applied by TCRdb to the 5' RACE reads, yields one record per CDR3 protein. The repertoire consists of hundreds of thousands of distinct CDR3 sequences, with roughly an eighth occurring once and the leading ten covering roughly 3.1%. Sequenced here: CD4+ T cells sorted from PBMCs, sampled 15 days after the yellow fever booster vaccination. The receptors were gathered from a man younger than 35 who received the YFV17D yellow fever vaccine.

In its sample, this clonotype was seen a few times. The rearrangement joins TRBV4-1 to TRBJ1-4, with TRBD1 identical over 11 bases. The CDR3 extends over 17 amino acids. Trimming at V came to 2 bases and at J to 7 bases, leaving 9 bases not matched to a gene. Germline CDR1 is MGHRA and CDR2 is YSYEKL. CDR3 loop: CASSQPGQGALIEKLFF. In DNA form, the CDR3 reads TGCGCCAGCAGCCAACCAGGACAGGGGGCGCTTATTGAAAAACTGTTTTTT.

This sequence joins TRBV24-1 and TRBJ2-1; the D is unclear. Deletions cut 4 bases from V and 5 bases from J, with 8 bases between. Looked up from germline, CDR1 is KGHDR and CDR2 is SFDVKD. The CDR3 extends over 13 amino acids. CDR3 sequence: CATSDVPNNEQFF. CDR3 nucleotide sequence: TGTGCCACCAGTGACGTTCCCAACAATGAGCAGTTCTTC.

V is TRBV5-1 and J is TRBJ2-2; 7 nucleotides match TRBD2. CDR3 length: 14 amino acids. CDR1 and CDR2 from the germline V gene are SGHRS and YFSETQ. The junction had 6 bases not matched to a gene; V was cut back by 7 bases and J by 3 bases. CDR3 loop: CASRWSGDTGELFF. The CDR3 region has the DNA TGCGCCAGCCGGTGGAGCGGGGACACCGGGGAGCTGTTTTTT.

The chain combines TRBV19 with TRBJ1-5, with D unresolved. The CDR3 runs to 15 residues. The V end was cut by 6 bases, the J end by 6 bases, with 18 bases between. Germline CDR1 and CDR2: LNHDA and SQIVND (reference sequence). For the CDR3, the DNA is TGTGCCAGTAGGGCAGTTGGCATTATAGGTCAGCCCCAGCATTTT. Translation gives CASRAVGIIGQPQHF.

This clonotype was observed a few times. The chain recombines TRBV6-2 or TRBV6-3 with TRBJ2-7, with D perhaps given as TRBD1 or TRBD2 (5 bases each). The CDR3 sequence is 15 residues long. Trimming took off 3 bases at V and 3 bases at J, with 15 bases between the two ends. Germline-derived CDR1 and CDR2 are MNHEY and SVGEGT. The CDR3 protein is CASSYGTPDYYEQYF. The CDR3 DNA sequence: TGTGCCAGCAGTTATGGGACGCCAGACTACTACGAGCAGTACTTC.

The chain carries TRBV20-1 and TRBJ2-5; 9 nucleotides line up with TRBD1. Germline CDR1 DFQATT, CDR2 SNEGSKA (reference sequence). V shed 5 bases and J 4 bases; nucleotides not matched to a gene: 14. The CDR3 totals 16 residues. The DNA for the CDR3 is TGCAGTGCTCCTTTGGGACAGGGCAAGGGTAGAGAGACCCAGTACTTC. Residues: CSAPLGQGKGRETQYF.

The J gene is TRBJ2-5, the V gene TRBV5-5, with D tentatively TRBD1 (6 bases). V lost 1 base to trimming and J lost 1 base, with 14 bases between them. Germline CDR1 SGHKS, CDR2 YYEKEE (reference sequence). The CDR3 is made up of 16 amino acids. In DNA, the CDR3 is TGTGCCAGCAGCTTGTCAGCTGGACAGTCCCAAGAGACCCAGTACTTC. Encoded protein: CASSLSAGQSQETQYF.

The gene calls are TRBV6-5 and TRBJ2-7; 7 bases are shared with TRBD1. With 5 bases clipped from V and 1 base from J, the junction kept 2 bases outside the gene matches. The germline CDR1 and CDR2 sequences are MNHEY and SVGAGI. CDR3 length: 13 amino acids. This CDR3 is CASSQGESYEQYF. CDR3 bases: TGTGCCAGCAGTCAGGGGGAATCCTACGAGCAGTACTTC.

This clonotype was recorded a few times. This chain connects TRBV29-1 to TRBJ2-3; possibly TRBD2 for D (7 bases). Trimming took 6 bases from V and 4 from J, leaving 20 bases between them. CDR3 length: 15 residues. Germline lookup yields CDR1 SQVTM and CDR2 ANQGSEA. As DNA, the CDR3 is TGCAGCGTCCAAGATGGTGGGGGGGCCCCAGATACGCAGTATTTT. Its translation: CSVQDGGGAPDTQYF.

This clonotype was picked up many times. The CDR3 sequence: CSARDRGAYEQYF. In nucleotides, the CDR3 is TGCAGTGCTAGAGACAGGGGAGCCTACGAGCAGTACTTC. This chain links TRBV20-1 with TRBJ2-7; D is perhaps TRBD1 (6 bases). V dropped 0 bases and J dropped 2 bases, with 8 bases sitting between them. CDR3 size: 13 residues. The germline CDR1 and CDR2 sequences are DFQATT and SNEGSKA (reference sequence).

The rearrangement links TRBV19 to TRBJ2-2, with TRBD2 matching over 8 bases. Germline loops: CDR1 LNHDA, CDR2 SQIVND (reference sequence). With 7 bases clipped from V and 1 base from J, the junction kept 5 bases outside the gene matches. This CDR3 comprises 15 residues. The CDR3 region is CASMRSGGNTGELFF. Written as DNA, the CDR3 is TGTGCCAGTATGAGGAGCGGGGGGAACACCGGGGAGCTGTTTTTT. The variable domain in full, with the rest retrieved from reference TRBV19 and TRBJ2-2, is DGGITQSPKYLFRKEGQNVTLSCEQNLNHDAMYWYRQDPGQGLRLIYYSQIVNDFQKGDIAEGYSVSREKKESFPLTVTSAQKNPTAFYLCASMRSGGNTGELFFGEGSRLTVL.

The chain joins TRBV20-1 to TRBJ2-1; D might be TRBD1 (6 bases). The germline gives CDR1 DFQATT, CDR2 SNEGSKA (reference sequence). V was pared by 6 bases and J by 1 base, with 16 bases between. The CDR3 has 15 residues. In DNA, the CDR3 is TGCAGTGCCAGGGGCGGCCTAGAGTCCTACAATGAGCAGTTCTTC. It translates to CSARGGLESYNEQFF.

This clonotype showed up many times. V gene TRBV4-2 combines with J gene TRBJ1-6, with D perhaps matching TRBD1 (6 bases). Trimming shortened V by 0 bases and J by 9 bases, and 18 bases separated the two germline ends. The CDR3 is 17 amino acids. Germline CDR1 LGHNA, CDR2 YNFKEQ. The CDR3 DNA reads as TGTGCCAGCAGCCAAGAGGCGCGTGGGCGAGGGGGTTCACCCCTCCACTTT. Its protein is CASSQEARGRGGSPLHF.

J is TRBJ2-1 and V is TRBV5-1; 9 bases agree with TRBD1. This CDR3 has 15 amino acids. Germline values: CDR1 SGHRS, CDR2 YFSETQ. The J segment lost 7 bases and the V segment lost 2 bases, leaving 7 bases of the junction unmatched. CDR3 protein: CASSFQGQGGNEQFF. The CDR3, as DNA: TGCGCCAGCAGCTTTCAGGGACAGGGCGGGAATGAGCAGTTCTTC.

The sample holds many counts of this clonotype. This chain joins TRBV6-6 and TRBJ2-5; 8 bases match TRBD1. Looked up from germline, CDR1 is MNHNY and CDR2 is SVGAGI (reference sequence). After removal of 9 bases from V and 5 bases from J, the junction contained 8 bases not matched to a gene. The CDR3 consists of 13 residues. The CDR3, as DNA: TGTGCCAGTACCCAGGGGGCGCTTGAGACCCAGTACTTC. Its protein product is CASTQGALETQYF.

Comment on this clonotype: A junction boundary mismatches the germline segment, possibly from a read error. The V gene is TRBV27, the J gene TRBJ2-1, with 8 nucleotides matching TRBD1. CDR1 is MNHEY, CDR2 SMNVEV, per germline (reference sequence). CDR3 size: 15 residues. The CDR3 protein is CASRLSQTGGDEQFF. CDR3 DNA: TGTGCCAGCAGATTATCCCAAACAGGGGGTGATGAGCAGTTCTTC.

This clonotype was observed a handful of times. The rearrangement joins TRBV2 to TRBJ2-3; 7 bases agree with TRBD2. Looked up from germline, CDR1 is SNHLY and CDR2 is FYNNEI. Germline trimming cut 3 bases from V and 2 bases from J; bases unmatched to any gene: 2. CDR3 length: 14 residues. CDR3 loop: CASSEGLPTDTQYF. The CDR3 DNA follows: TGTGCCAGCAGTGAGGGACTACCCACAGATACGCAGTATTTT.

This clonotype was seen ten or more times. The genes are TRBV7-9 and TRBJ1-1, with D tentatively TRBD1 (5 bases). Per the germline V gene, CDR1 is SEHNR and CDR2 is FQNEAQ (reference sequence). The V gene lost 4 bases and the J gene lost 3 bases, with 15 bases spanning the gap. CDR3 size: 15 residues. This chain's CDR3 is CASSSRGTLDTEAFF. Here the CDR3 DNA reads TGTGCCAGCAGCTCTCGTGGGACGTTAGACACTGAAGCTTTCTTT.

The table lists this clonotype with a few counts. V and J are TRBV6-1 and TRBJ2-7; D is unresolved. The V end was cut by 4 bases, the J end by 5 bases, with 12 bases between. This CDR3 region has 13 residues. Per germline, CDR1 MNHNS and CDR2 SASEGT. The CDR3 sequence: CASSVWQNHEQYV. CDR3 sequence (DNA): TGTGCCAGCAGTGTTTGGCAGAACCACGAGCAGTACGTC.

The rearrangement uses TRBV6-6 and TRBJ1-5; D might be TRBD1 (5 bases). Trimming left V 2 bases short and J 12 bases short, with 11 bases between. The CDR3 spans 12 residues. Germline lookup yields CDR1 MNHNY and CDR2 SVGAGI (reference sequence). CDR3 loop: CASSYPPGLQHF. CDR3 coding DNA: TGTGCCAGCAGTTACCCGCCGGGGCTCCAGCATTTT.

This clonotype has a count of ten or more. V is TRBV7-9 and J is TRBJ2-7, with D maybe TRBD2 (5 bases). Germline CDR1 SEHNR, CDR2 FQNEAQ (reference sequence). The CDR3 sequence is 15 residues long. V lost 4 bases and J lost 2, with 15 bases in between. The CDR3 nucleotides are TGTGCCAGCAGCTCCCCGGAGGACCTTACCTACGAGCAGTACTTC. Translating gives CASSSPEDLTYEQYF. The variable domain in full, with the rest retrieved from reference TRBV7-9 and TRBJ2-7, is DTGVSQNPRHKITKRGQNVTFRCDPISEHNRLYWYRQTLGQGPEFLTYFQNEAQLEKSRLLSDRFSAERPKGSFSTLEIQRTEQGDSAMYLCASSSPEDLTYEQYFGPGTRLTVT.

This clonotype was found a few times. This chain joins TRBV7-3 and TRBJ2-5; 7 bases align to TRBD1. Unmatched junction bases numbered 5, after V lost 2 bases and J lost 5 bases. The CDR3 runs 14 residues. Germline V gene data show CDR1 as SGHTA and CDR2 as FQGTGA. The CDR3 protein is CASSLLGGAETQYF. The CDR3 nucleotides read TGTGCCAGCAGCTTATTAGGGGGCGCGGAGACCCAGTACTTC.

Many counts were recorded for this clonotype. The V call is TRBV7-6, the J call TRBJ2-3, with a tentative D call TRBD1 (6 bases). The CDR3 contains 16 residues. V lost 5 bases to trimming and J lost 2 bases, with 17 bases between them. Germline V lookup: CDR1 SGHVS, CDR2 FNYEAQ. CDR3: CASSPDLGGSTDTQYF. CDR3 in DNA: TGTGCCAGCAGCCCCGATTTAGGGGGATCCACAGATACGCAGTATTTT.

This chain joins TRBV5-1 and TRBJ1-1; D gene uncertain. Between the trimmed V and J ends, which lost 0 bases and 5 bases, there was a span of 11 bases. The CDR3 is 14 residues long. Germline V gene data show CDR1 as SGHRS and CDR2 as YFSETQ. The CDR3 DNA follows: TGCGCCAGCAGCTTGGGGGCGGGCGCAACTGAAGCTTTCTTT. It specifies CASSLGAGATEAFF.

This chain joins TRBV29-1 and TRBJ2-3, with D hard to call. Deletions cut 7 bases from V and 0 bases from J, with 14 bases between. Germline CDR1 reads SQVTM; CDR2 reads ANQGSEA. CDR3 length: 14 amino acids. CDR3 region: CSADHFLSTDTQYF. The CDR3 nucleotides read TGCAGCGCCGACCATTTTCTAAGCACAGATACGCAGTATTTT.

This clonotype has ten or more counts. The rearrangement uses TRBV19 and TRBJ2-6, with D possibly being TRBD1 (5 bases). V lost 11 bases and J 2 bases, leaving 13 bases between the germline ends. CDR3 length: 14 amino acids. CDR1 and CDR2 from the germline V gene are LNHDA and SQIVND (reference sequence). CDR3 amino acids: CASGPRAGANVLTF. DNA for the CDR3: TGTGCCTCGGGCCCCAGGGCTGGGGCCAACGTCCTGACTTTC.

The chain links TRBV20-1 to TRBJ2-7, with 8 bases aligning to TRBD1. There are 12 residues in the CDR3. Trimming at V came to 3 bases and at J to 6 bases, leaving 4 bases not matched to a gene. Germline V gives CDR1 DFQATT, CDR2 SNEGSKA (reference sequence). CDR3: CSARDRVSEQYF. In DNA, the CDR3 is TGCAGTGCTAGGGACAGGGTTTCCGAGCAGTACTTC.

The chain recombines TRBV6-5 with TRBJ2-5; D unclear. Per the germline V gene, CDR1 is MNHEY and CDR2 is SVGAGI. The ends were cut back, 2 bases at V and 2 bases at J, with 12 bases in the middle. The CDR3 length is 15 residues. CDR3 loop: CASSYTWARQETQYF. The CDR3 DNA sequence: TGTGCCAGCAGTTACACATGGGCAAGGCAAGAGACCCAGTACTTC.

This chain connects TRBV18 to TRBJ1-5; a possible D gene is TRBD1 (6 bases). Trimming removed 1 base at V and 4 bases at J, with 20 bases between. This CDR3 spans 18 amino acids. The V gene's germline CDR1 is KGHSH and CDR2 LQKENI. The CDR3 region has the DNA TGTGCCAGCTCACCACGGGGTAGGTCAGGGGCCGGGAATCAGCCCCAGCATTTT. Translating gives CASSPRGRSGAGNQPQHF.

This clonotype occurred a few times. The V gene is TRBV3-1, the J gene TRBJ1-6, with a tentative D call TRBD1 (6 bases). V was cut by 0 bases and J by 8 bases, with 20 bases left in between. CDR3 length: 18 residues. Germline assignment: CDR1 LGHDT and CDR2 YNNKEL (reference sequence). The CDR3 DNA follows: TGTGCCAGCAGCCAAGAATGGAGAGGGGGGCAGGGGTATTCACCCCTCCACTTT. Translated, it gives CASSQEWRGGQGYSPLHF.